Included here is one T cell receptor (beta chain) sequence, with context. These data come from a study of blood T cell repertoires in COVID-19. Whole-study context: Samples representing acute and convalescent COVID-19 were sourced from the United States, Italy and Spain.

V was pared by 6 bases and J by 6 bases, with 11 bases between. This CDR3 is built from 13 residues. The assay was immunoSEQ multiplex PCR, and TCRdb's table has in-frame clones only and misses some. The sample lists fewer than 450,000 clones; 80% to 95% were seen once. V and J are TRBV12-3 or TRBV12-4 and TRBJ2-2; D is possibly TRBD2 (6 bases). The sample consisted of PBMCs or T cells enriched from blood (not recorded which). The receptor comes from a man aged 18 to 29 who had recovered from COVID-19. CDR3 protein: CASSHWDSGELFF. The CDR3 DNA reads as TGTGCCAGCAGCCATTGGGACTCCGGGGAGCTGTTTTTT.